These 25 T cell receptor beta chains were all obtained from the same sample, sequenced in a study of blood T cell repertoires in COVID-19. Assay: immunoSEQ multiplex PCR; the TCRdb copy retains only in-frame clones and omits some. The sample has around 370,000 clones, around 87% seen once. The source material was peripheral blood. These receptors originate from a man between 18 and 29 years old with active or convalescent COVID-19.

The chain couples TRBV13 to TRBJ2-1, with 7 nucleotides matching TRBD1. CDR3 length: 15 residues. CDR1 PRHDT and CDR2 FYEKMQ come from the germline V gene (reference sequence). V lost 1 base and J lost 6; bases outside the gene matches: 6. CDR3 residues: CASSLARAGGNEQFF. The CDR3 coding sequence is TGTGCCAGCAGCTTAGCTCGAGCAGGGGGCAATGAGCAGTTCTTC.

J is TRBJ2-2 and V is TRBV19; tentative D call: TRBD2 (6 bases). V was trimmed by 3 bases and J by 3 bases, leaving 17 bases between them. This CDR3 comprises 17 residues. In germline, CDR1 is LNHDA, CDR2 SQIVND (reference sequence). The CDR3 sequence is CASSMLGTRRDTGELFF. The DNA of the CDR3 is TGTGCCAGTAGTATGCTAGGAACTAGGAGGGACACCGGGGAGCTGTTTTTT.

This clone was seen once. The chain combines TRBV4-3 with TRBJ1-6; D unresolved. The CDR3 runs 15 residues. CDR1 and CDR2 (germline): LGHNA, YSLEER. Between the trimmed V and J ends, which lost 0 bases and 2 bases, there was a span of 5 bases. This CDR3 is CASSQEPAYNSPLHF. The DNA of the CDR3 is TGCGCCAGCAGCCAAGAGCCGGCCTATAATTCACCCCTCCACTTT.

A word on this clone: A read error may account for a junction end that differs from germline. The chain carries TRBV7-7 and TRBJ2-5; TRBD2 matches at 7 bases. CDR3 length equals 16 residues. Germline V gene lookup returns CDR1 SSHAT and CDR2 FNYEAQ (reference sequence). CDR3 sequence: CASSLDWSGNSETQYF. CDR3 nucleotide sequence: TGTGCTAGCAGCTTAGACTGGAGCGGGAATTCAGAGACCCAGTACTTC.

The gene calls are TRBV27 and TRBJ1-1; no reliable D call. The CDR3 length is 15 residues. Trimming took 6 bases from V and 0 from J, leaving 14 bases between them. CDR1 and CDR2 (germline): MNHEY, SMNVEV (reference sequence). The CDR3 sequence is CASSPGPVLNTEAFF. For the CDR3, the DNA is TGTGCCAGCAGCCCGGGTCCGGTGTTGAACACTGAAGCTTTCTTT.

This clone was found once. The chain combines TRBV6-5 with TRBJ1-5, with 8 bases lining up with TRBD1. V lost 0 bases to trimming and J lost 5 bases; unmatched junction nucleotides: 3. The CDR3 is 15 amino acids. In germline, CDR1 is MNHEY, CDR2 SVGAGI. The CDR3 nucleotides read TGTGCCAGCAGTTACTCGCGGACAGGGCATCAGCCCCAGCATTTT. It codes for CASSYSRTGHQPQHF.

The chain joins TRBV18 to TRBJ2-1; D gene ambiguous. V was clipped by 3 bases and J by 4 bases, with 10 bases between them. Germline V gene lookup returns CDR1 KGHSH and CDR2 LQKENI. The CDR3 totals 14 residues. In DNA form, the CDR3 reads TGTGCCAGCTCACCTAACAGTTTATACAATGAGCAGTTCTTC. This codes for CASSPNSLYNEQFF.

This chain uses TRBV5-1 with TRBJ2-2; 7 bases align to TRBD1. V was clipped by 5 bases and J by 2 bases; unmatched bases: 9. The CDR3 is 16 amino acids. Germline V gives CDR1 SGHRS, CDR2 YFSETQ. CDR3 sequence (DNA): TGCGCCAGCAGGCCGCCGGGACAGTCCAACACCGGGGAGCTGTTTTTT. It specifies CASRPPGQSNTGELFF.

DNA for the CDR3: TGTGCCAGTAGTGCCCATGACAGGGGTAGCAATCAGCCCCAGCATTTT. Its protein product is CASSAHDRGSNQPQHF. V and J are TRBV19 and TRBJ1-5; 8 positions match TRBD1. J lost 0 bases, V lost 5 bases, and 6 bases had no gene match. The germline CDR1 and CDR2 sequences are LNHDA and SQIVND (reference sequence). The CDR3 covers 16 residues.

The CDR3 region is CASSNSRVAKNIQYF. In DNA, the CDR3 is TGTGCCAGCAGTAACAGCAGGGTTGCCAAAAACATTCAGTACTTC. The rearrangement joins TRBV27 to TRBJ2-4, with D tentatively TRBD1 (5 bases). V lost 5 bases and J lost 1, with 12 bases in between. The CDR3 has 15 amino acids. Germline V gives CDR1 MNHEY, CDR2 SMNVEV (reference sequence).

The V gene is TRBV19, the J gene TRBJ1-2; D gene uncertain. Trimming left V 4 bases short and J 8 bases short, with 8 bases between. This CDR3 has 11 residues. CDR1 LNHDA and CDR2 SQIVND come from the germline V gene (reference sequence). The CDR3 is CASSTARGYTF. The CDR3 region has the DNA TGTGCCAGTAGTACGGCTAGAGGCTACACCTTC.

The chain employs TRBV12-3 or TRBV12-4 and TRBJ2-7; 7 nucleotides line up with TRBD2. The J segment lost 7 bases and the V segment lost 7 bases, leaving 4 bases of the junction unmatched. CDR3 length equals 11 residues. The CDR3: CASTLGGEQYF. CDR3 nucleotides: TGTGCCAGCACCCTGGGAGGGGAGCAGTACTTC.

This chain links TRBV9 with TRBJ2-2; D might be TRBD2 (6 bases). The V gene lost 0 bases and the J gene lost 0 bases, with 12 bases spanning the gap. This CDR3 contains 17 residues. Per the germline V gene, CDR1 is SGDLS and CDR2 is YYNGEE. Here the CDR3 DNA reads TGTGCCAGCAGCGTAGCTAGGCGGGGCTCGAACACCGGGGAGCTGTTTTTT. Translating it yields CASSVARRGSNTGELFF.

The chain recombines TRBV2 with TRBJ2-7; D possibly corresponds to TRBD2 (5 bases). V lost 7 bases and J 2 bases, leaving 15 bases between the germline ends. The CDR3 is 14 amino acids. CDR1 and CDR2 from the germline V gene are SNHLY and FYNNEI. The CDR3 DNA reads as TGTGCCAGCACTATCGGACTGCCCCCCTACGAGCAGTACTTC. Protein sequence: CASTIGLPPYEQYF. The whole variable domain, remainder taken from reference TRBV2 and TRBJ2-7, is EPEVTQTPSHQVTQMGQEVILRCVPISNHLYFYWYRQILGQKVEFLVSFYNNEISEKSEIFDDQFSVERPDGSNFTLKIRSTKLEDSAMYFCASTIGLPPYEQYFGPGTRLTVT.

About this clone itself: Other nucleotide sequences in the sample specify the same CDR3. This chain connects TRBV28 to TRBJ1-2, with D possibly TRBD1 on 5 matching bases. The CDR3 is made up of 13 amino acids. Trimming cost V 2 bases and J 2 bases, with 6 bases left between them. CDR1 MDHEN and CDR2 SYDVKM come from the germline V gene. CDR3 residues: CASSLDRNYGYTF. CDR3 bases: TGTGCCAGCAGTTTAGACAGAAACTATGGCTACACCTTC.

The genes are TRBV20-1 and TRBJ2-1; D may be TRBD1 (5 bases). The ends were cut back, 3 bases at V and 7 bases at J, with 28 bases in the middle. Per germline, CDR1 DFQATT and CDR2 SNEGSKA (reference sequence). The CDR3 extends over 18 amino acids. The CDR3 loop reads CSASVGVRPRNMKNEQFF. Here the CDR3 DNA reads TGCAGTGCTAGTGTAGGGGTACGGCCGAGGAATATGAAAAATGAGCAGTTCTTC.

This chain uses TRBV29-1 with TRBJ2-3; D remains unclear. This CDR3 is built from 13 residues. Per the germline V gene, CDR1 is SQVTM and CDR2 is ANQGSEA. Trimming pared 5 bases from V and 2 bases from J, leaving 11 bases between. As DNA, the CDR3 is TGCAGCGTTACAGTCAGTGCCACAGATACGCAGTATTTT. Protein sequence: CSVTVSATDTQYF.

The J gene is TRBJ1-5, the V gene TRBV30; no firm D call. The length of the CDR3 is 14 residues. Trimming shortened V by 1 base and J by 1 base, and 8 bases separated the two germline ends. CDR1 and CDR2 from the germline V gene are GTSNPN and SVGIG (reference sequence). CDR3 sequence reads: CAWSGGISNQPQHF. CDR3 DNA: TGTGCCTGGAGTGGAGGCATCAGCAATCAGCCCCAGCATTTT.

CDR3 region: CASSLGQGNNEQFF. In DNA form, the CDR3 reads TGCGCCAGCAGCTTGGGACAGGGCAACAATGAGCAGTTCTTC. The chain combines TRBV5-1 with TRBJ2-1, with 7 bases matching TRBD1. The V and J ends lost 0 bases and 5 bases, in that order; junction bases with no gene match: 2. The germline CDR1 and CDR2 sequences are SGHRS and YFSETQ. The CDR3 contains 14 residues.

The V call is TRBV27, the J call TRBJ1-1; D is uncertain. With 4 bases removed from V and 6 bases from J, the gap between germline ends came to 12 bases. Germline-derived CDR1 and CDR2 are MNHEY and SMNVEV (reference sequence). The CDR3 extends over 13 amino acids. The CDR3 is CASSSISISEAFF. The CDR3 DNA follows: TGTGCCAGCAGTTCTATCTCTATCTCTGAAGCTTTCTTT.

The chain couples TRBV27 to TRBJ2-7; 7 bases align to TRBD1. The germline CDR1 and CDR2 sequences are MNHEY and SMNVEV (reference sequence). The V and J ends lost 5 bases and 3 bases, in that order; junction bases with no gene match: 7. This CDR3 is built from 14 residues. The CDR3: CASSTGAFYYEQYF. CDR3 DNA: TGTGCCAGCAGTACAGGGGCCTTTTACTACGAGCAGTACTTC.

The CDR3 nucleotides read TGTGCCAGCAGTCTCTTGGGACAGGGGTTGATGAACACTGAAGCTTTCTTT. This codes for CASSLLGQGLMNTEAFF. This rearrangement joins TRBV2 to TRBJ1-1; 10 bases align to TRBD1. The germline V gene encodes CDR1 SNHLY and CDR2 FYNNEI. This CDR3 has 17 amino acids. J lost 0 bases, V lost 5 bases, and 9 bases had no gene match.

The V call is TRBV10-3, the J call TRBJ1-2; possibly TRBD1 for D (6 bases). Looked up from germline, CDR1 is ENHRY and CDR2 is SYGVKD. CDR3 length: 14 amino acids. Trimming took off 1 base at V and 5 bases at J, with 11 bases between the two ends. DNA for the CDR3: TGTGCCATCAGTGAGTTTAAGGACAGTTATGGCTACACCTTC. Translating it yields CAISEFKDSYGYTF.

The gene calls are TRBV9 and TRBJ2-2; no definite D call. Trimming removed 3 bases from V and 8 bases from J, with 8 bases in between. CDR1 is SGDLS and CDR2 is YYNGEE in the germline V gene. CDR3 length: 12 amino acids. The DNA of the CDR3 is TGTGCCAGCAGCGCCCACTCGGGGGAGCTGTTTTTT. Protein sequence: CASSAHSGELFF. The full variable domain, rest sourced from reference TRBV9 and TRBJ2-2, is DSGVTQTPKHLITATGQRVTLRCSPRSGDLSVYWYQQSLDQGLQFLIQYYNGEERAKGNILERFSAQQFPDLHSELNLSSLELGDSALYFCASSAHSGELFFGEGSRLTVL.

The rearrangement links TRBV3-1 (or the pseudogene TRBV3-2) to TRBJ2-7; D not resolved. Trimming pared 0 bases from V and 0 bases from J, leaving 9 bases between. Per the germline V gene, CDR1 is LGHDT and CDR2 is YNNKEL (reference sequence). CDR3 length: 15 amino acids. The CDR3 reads CASSQELLSSYEQYF. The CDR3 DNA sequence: TGTGCCAGCAGCCAAGAATTGCTGAGCTCCTACGAGCAGTACTTC.